This TCR beta chain was captured in a study of blood T cell repertoires in COVID-19. At the level of the study: Sites across the United States, Italy and Spain contributed samples from acute and convalescent COVID-19. The cDNA or gDNA used as material had been derived from T cells, B-cell-depleted T cells, or PBMCs.

This CDR3 has 15 amino acids. V was clipped by 8 bases and J by 3 bases; unmatched bases: 10. The germline V gene has CDR1 LGHDT and CDR2 YNNKEL (reference sequence). Under the authors' procedure: Counts of nucleated cells, estimated from reference gene primer amplification, were obtained. Here immunoSEQ multiplex PCR was the method, and the copy in TCRdb shows in-frame clones only, minus some. For V, J and clone size, that table is used; D and trimming come from the DNA. In the table there are about 170,000 clones, roughly four fifths of which are singletons. This clone appeared a single time. This clonotype was sampled from a woman of 80 years or more with acute or convalescent COVID-19. The chain employs TRBV3-1 (or the pseudogene TRBV3-2) and TRBJ1-3; TRBD1 aligns across 7 bases. The material sequenced was peripheral blood. This CDR3 is CASGGLTGVGNTIYF. As DNA, the CDR3 is TGTGCCAGCGGCGGGTTAACAGGGGTTGGAAACACCATATATTTT.